Listed below are T cell receptor beta chains from one sample, sequenced in a study of blood T cell repertoires in COVID-19. Method: immunoSEQ multiplex PCR; TCRdb's copy keeps in-frame clones and lacks some. This table holds fewer than 250,000 clones, 87% found once. The sequencing sample was made of PBMCs or T cells enriched from blood (not recorded which). These receptors came from a man younger than 45 who had recovered from COVID-19. Both conserved end residues are part of each CDR3. Fields, in order: clone size, J gene, V gene, D gene, CDR3 DNA, CDR3 protein. The D gene is left open where the match is weak. Size is omitted from some rows. Given values are once, few, many or a class for expanded clones.

abundance: -
j_gene: TRBJ2-2
v_gene: TRBV7-2
d_gene: -
CDR3nt: TGTGCCAGCAGCCCAGAACGGGGCACCGGGGAGCTGTTTTTT
CDR3aa: CASSPERGTGELFF

abundance: once
j_gene: TRBJ2-3
v_gene: TRBV18
d_gene: TRBD2
CDR3nt: TGTGCCAGCTCACCATCGAAGGGACTAGCGGCCCCTGGAGATACGCAGTATTTT
CDR3aa: CASSPSKGLAAPGDTQYF

abundance: -
j_gene: TRBJ1-2
v_gene: TRBV12-3/TRBV12-4
d_gene: TRBD1
CDR3nt: TGTGCCAGCAGGCTCAGGGGGGATGGCTACACCTTC
CDR3aa: CASRLRGDGYTF

abundance: -
j_gene: TRBJ2-7
v_gene: TRBV19
d_gene: TRBD1
CDR3nt: TGTGCCAGTAGTTCCCCAGGGGGCGCTTACGAGCAGTACTTC
CDR3aa: CASSSPGGAYEQYF

abundance: -
j_gene: TRBJ2-5
v_gene: TRBV7-2
d_gene: -
CDR3nt: TGTGCCAGCAGCTTAGTGCCTATCTGGGAGACCCAGTACTTC
CDR3aa: CASSLVPIWETQYF

abundance: -
j_gene: TRBJ1-5
v_gene: TRBV18
d_gene: TRBD1
CDR3nt: TGTGCCAGCTCACCAGACAGGGATGGGCCCCAGCATTTT
CDR3aa: CASSPDRDGPQHF

abundance: -
j_gene: TRBJ1-6
v_gene: TRBV19
d_gene: TRBD1
CDR3nt: TGTGCCAGTAGGCCGGGACAGGGTAATTCACCCCTCCACTTT
CDR3aa: CASRPGQGNSPLHF

abundance: -
j_gene: TRBJ2-7
v_gene: TRBV6-2/TRBV6-3
d_gene: TRBD1
CDR3nt: TGTGCCAGCAGTTACTCAGGACAGGTAGGGAGCTCCTACGAGCAGTACTTC
CDR3aa: CASSYSGQVGSSYEQYF

abundance: -
j_gene: TRBJ2-3
v_gene: TRBV25-1
d_gene: TRBD1
CDR3nt: TGTGCCAGCAGTGTGACAGGGGAGTGGGCAGATACGCAGTATTTT
CDR3aa: CASSVTGEWADTQYF

abundance: -
j_gene: TRBJ2-7
v_gene: TRBV28
d_gene: -
CDR3nt: TGTGCCAGCACAGGGGGGAGCAAGAACGAGCAGTACTTC
CDR3aa: CASTGGSKNEQYF

abundance: -
j_gene: TRBJ2-1
v_gene: TRBV9
d_gene: TRBD2
CDR3nt: TGTGCCAGCAGCGTTGTTCCGGTGACTAGCGGGAGAATAGCGAACGGTGAGCAGTTCTTC
CDR3aa: CASSVVPVTSGRIANGEQFF

abundance: once
j_gene: TRBJ2-4
v_gene: TRBV29-1
d_gene: -
CDR3nt: TGCAGCGCAAGCCGGGATTTAAACATTCAGTACTTC
CDR3aa: CSASRDLNIQYF

abundance: -
j_gene: TRBJ2-7
v_gene: TRBV19
d_gene: TRBD1
CDR3nt: TGTGCCAGTAGTATGGGGACAGAGACCTACGAGCAGTACTTC
CDR3aa: CASSMGTETYEQYF

abundance: -
j_gene: TRBJ1-1
v_gene: TRBV7-9
d_gene: -
CDR3nt: TGTGCCAGCAGCTCCCTTCGGTTTACCACTGAAGCTTTCTTT
CDR3aa: CASSSLRFTTEAFF

abundance: -
j_gene: TRBJ2-7
v_gene: TRBV5-1
d_gene: TRBD1
CDR3nt: TGCGCCAGCAGCTTCCAGACAGGGGGCCTCTCCTACGAGCAGTACTTC
CDR3aa: CASSFQTGGLSYEQYF

abundance: -
j_gene: TRBJ2-2
v_gene: TRBV3-1/TRBV3-2
d_gene: -
CDR3nt: TGTGCCAGCAGCCAAGGGATCGGGAGCGGGGAGCTGTTTTTT
CDR3aa: CASSQGIGSGELFF

abundance: -
j_gene: TRBJ1-1
v_gene: TRBV6-6
d_gene: TRBD1
CDR3nt: TGTGCCAGCAGGGAAGGGACAGGCATGAACACTGAAGCTTTCTTT
CDR3aa: CASREGTGMNTEAFF

abundance: -
j_gene: TRBJ1-1
v_gene: TRBV5-1
d_gene: TRBD1
CDR3nt: TGCGCCAGCAGCTTTGGGACAGGGTACACTGAAGCTTTCTTT
CDR3aa: CASSFGTGYTEAFF

abundance: -
j_gene: TRBJ2-7
v_gene: TRBV28
d_gene: TRBD1
CDR3nt: TGTGCCAGCAGATCAGACAGGGGGCTTTACGAGCAGTACTTC
CDR3aa: CASRSDRGLYEQYF

abundance: -
j_gene: TRBJ1-2
v_gene: TRBV24-1
d_gene: -
CDR3nt: TGTGCCACCAGTGATTCGAAGGGGAACTATGGCTACACCTTC
CDR3aa: CATSDSKGNYGYTF

abundance: -
j_gene: TRBJ2-4
v_gene: TRBV7-2
d_gene: TRBD2
CDR3nt: TGTGCCAGCAGCACTTATAGCGGGAGGCCCAAGGACATTCAGTACTTC
CDR3aa: CASSTYSGRPKDIQYF

abundance: -
j_gene: TRBJ1-2
v_gene: TRBV6-2/TRBV6-3
d_gene: TRBD1
CDR3nt: TGTGCCAGCAGTTCCCCGCGACAGGGGGACCATGGCTACACCTTC
CDR3aa: CASSSPRQGDHGYTF

abundance: -
j_gene: TRBJ1-2
v_gene: TRBV28
d_gene: TRBD1
CDR3nt: TGTGCCAGCACCGCCACGGCCGGGACAGCTCATGGCTACACCTTC
CDR3aa: CASTATAGTAHGYTF

abundance: -
j_gene: TRBJ1-2
v_gene: TRBV19
d_gene: -
CDR3nt: TGTGCCAGTAGTGAAATGCGACTTACGGAGGGCTACACCTTC
CDR3aa: CASSEMRLTEGYTF

abundance: -
j_gene: TRBJ1-5
v_gene: TRBV7-9
d_gene: -
CDR3nt: TGTGCCAGCAGCTCGGGGGGCCAGCCCCAGCATTTT
CDR3aa: CASSSGGQPQHF

abundance: -
j_gene: TRBJ2-2
v_gene: TRBV24-1
d_gene: -
CDR3nt: TGTGCCACCAGTGACAGGGGGGCGCCGTACACCGGGGAGCTGTTTTTT
CDR3aa: CATSDRGAPYTGELFF

abundance: -
j_gene: TRBJ1-1
v_gene: TRBV11-2
d_gene: -
CDR3nt: TGTGCCAGCAGCTTAGATCACGTTGTCTGGGCGGGAGCTTTCTTT
CDR3aa: CASSLDHVVWAGAFF

abundance: -
j_gene: TRBJ1-2
v_gene: TRBV5-6
d_gene: -
CDR3nt: TGTGCCAGCAGCCCCCCCTCCCTGGGCGGCTACACCTTC
CDR3aa: CASSPPSLGGYTF

abundance: -
j_gene: TRBJ1-4
v_gene: TRBV11-2
d_gene: TRBD1
CDR3nt: TGTGCCAGCAGCTCCTCCGGGACAGGGCATGAAAAACTGTTTTTT
CDR3aa: CASSSSGTGHEKLFF

abundance: -
j_gene: TRBJ1-3
v_gene: TRBV5-4
d_gene: -
CDR3nt: TGTGCCAGCAGCTTCAGAGGAGCTGGAAACACCATATATTTT
CDR3aa: CASSFRGAGNTIYF

abundance: -
j_gene: TRBJ1-4
v_gene: TRBV6-1
d_gene: -
CDR3nt: TGTGCCAGCAGTGAAGGACGGCCGGGGAACCAAAAGGAAAAACTGTTTTTT
CDR3aa: CASSEGRPGNQKEKLFF

abundance: -
j_gene: TRBJ1-2
v_gene: TRBV7-9
d_gene: TRBD1
CDR3nt: TGTGCCAGCAGCTTCGGACAGGGTGATGGCTACACCTTC
CDR3aa: CASSFGQGDGYTF

abundance: -
j_gene: TRBJ2-2
v_gene: TRBV18
d_gene: TRBD1
CDR3nt: TGTGCCAGCTCACCCGACAGGGGGAACACCGGGGAGCTGTTTTTT
CDR3aa: CASSPDRGNTGELFF

abundance: few
j_gene: TRBJ2-1
v_gene: TRBV3-1/TRBV3-2
d_gene: TRBD2
CDR3nt: TGTGCCAGCAGCCAAGCGGGAGGTACGAGCAATGAGCAGTTCTTC
CDR3aa: CASSQAGGTSNEQFF

abundance: -
j_gene: TRBJ2-7
v_gene: TRBV15
d_gene: TRBD2
CDR3nt: TGTGCCACCAGCATGGAGATCGGGACTAGCGGGGCCTACGAGCAGTACTTC
CDR3aa: CATSMEIGTSGAYEQYF

abundance: -
j_gene: TRBJ2-7
v_gene: TRBV6-6
d_gene: -
CDR3nt: TGTGCCAGCAGTCTCCCTCGAGGAGGGGGGGCAACCTACGAGCAGTACTTC
CDR3aa: CASSLPRGGGATYEQYF

abundance: -
j_gene: TRBJ1-1
v_gene: TRBV7-2
d_gene: -
CDR3nt: TGTGCCAGCAGCTTAGCAGTTGACTCTTTGCGAGCTTTCTTT
CDR3aa: CASSLAVDSLRAFF

abundance: -
j_gene: TRBJ1-2
v_gene: TRBV6-6
d_gene: -
CDR3nt: TGTGCCAGCAGAGACAAGGTTAACTATGGCTACACCTTC
CDR3aa: CASRDKVNYGYTF

abundance: few
j_gene: TRBJ2-1
v_gene: TRBV13
d_gene: TRBD2
CDR3nt: TGTGCCAGCAGCTTCGGGGGGTTTAATGAGCAGTTCTTC
CDR3aa: CASSFGGFNEQFF

abundance: -
j_gene: TRBJ1-5
v_gene: TRBV7-2
d_gene: -
CDR3nt: TGTGCCAGCAGCTCAGGTGCGGGTCAGCCCCAGCATTTT
CDR3aa: CASSSGAGQPQHF

abundance: -
j_gene: TRBJ2-2
v_gene: TRBV7-8
d_gene: TRBD2
CDR3nt: TGTGCCAGCAGCTCACGACTAGCGGGGGACACCGGGGAGCTGTTTTTT
CDR3aa: CASSSRLAGDTGELFF

abundance: -
j_gene: TRBJ2-7
v_gene: TRBV5-5
d_gene: -
CDR3nt: TGTGCCAGCAGCTTGGTAGGCAGCGGAGCCTACGAGCAGTACTTC
CDR3aa: CASSLVGSGAYEQYF

abundance: -
j_gene: TRBJ2-7
v_gene: TRBV5-4
d_gene: -
CDR3nt: TGTGCCAGCAGCTTGGACAGAAACTACGAGCAGTACTTC
CDR3aa: CASSLDRNYEQYF

abundance: -
j_gene: TRBJ2-7
v_gene: TRBV5-1
d_gene: TRBD2
CDR3nt: TGCGCCAGCAGGGCTAGCGGGAGCTACGAGCAGTACTTC
CDR3aa: CASRASGSYEQYF

abundance: few
j_gene: TRBJ1-1
v_gene: TRBV6-5
d_gene: -
CDR3nt: TGTGCCAGCATATGGGGAGGGACTGAAGCTTTCTTT
CDR3aa: CASIWGGTEAFF

abundance: -
j_gene: TRBJ2-7
v_gene: TRBV5-1
d_gene: TRBD2
CDR3nt: TGCGCCAGCAGCTTAGAGGGACTAGCGGCTTACGAGCAGTACTTC
CDR3aa: CASSLEGLAAYEQYF

abundance: -
j_gene: TRBJ1-1
v_gene: TRBV6-5
d_gene: -
CDR3nt: TGTGCCAGCAAAAAATTAACAGGGAATACTGAAGCTTTCTTT
CDR3aa: CASKKLTGNTEAFF

abundance: once
j_gene: TRBJ1-1
v_gene: TRBV18
d_gene: -
CDR3nt: TGTGCCAGCTCACCCAAGTCCGGACAGAACACTGAAGCTTTCTTT
CDR3aa: CASSPKSGQNTEAFF

abundance: -
j_gene: TRBJ2-1
v_gene: TRBV2
d_gene: TRBD2
CDR3nt: TGTGCCAGCTTAGCGGGAGGTGTGTTCTTC
CDR3aa: CASLAGGVFF

abundance: -
j_gene: TRBJ1-4
v_gene: TRBV12-3/TRBV12-4
d_gene: -
CDR3nt: TGTGCCAGCAGTCTCGGTGAAAAACTGTTTTTT
CDR3aa: CASSLGEKLFF

abundance: -
j_gene: TRBJ1-1
v_gene: TRBV30
d_gene: -
CDR3nt: TGTGCCCAGGTAGGGGAACGAGGCACTGAAGCTTTCTTT
CDR3aa: CAQVGERGTEAFF

abundance: -
j_gene: TRBJ2-7
v_gene: TRBV6-5
d_gene: TRBD2
CDR3nt: TGTGCCAGCCAGCGGGAGGGCCTGTACGAGCAGTACTTC
CDR3aa: CASQREGLYEQYF

abundance: -
j_gene: TRBJ2-3
v_gene: TRBV7-2
d_gene: TRBD1
CDR3nt: TGTGCCAGCAGCCGGGGACAGGTCTCTAGCACAGATACGCAGTATTTT
CDR3aa: CASSRGQVSSTDTQYF

abundance: -
j_gene: TRBJ2-3
v_gene: TRBV19
d_gene: -
CDR3nt: TGTGCCAGTAGAAGTGGGGAGATGCAGTATTTT
CDR3aa: CASRSGEMQYF

abundance: -
j_gene: TRBJ2-3
v_gene: TRBV30
d_gene: TRBD2
CDR3nt: TGTGCCTGGAGTCGAGCGGGGGGGCTCGGAGATACGCAGTATTTT
CDR3aa: CAWSRAGGLGDTQYF

abundance: -
j_gene: TRBJ2-1
v_gene: TRBV5-1
d_gene: -
CDR3nt: TGCGCCAGCAGCCGCCGGGGAGCGAACAATGAGCAGTTCTTC
CDR3aa: CASSRRGANNEQFF

abundance: -
j_gene: TRBJ2-1
v_gene: TRBV5-1
d_gene: TRBD1
CDR3nt: TGCGCCAGCAGCCCGCGACAGGGGGCGGTCAATGAGCAGTTCTTC
CDR3aa: CASSPRQGAVNEQFF

abundance: -
j_gene: TRBJ2-3
v_gene: TRBV3-1/TRBV3-2
d_gene: TRBD2
CDR3nt: TGTGCCAGCAGCCACTATAGGGGGGGGCTAGCGGGAGGTAGCACAGATACGCAGTATTTT
CDR3aa: CASSHYRGGLAGGSTDTQYF

abundance: -
j_gene: TRBJ2-3
v_gene: TRBV6-2/TRBV6-3
d_gene: -
CDR3nt: TGTGCCAGCAGTTACTCTACTAGCACAGATACGCAGTATTTT
CDR3aa: CASSYSTSTDTQYF

abundance: -
j_gene: TRBJ2-1
v_gene: TRBV29-1
d_gene: TRBD1
CDR3nt: TGCAGCGTTAGTTCCGGGACAGGGCCCTACAATGAGCAGTTCTTC
CDR3aa: CSVSSGTGPYNEQFF